This TCR beta chain was retrieved from a study of beta chain features in type 1 diabetes. Study information: On cell yields, gender and age, patients and healthy donors were similar. Overall study results and limits: Type 1 diabetes patients showed fewer insertions and more deletions at VDJ junctions. Among all four CD4+ subsets, Type 1 diabetes patients had TCRB CDR3s that were moderately but significantly shorter. Any PCR bias toward short templates would affect both groups alike.

Turning to this clone: Its antigen is still unknown.

Purity of each sorted population was above 95%. Expressed TCRB transcripts got sequenced, as all isolated RNA was reverse transcribed. Only in-frame clones appear in the TCRdb table, and some are missing; sequencing was by immunoSEQ multiplex PCR. The repertoire consists of about 650,000 clones, with roughly 12% occurring once and the leading ten covering 0.095% to 0.15%. The TCR sequence derives from a man under 40 with type 1 diabetes. Sequencing was done on a sample of naive CD4+ T cells from blood.

CDR3 nucleotide sequence: TGTGCCAGCAGCTTACGGCACGGAAGCGGGGGCAACAATGAGCAGTTCTTC. Its protein is CASSLRHGSGGNNEQFF. The rearrangement links TRBV7-6 to TRBJ2-1; 8 nucleotides match TRBD2. This CDR3 is 17 amino acids long. CDR1 and CDR2 from the germline V gene are SGHVS and FNYEAQ. V shed 2 bases and J 5 bases; nucleotides not matched to a gene: 11.